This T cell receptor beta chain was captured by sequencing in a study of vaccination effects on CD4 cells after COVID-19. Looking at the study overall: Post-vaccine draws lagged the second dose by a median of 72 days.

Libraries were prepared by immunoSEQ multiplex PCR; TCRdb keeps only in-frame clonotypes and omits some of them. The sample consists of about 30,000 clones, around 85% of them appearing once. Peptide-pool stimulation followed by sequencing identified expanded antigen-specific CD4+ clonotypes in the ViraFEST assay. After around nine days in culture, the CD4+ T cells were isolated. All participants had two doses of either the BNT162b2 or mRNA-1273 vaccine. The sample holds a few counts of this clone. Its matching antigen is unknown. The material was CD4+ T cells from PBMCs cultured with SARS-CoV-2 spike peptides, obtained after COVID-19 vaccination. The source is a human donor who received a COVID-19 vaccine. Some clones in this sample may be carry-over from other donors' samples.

DNA for the CDR3: TGTGCCAGCAGTGAAGCGACAGCTCGCGAGCAGTACGTC. Amino acid sequence: CASSEATAREQYV. This chain connects TRBV6-1 to TRBJ2-7, with D tentatively TRBD1 (5 bases). V lost 0 bases and J 6 bases, leaving 9 bases between the germline ends. Germline CDR1 and CDR2: MNHNS and SASEGT. The CDR3 is 13 residues long.